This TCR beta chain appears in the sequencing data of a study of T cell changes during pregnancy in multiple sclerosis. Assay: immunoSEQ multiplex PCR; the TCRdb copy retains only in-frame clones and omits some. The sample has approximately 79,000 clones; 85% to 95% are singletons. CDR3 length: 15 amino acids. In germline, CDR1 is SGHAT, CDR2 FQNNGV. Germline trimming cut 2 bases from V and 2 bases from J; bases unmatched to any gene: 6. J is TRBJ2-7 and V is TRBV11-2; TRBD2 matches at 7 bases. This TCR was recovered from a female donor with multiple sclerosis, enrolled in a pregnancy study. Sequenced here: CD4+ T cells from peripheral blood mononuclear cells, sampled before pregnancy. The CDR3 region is CASSLSSGETYEQYF. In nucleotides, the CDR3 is TGTGCCAGCAGCTTATCTAGCGGTGAGACCTACGAGCAGTACTTC.